Listed below are T cell receptor beta chains from one sample, sequenced in a study of blood T cells in healthy people across ages. MiXCR, applied by TCRdb to the 5' RACE reads, yields one record per CDR3 protein. The table shows approximately 760,000 distinct CDR3 sequences, with 20% to 30% occurring only once. The data also belong to a second study, concerning T cells of mothers and their children.

Sequencing was performed on blood. All receptors derive from a boy younger than 18 in good health. CDR3s include the opening cysteine and the closing phenylalanine or tryptophan. A D gene is named only where the DNA matches it firmly. A row's size may be missing; if present it is once, few, many or a size class.

v_call	j_call	d_call	clone_size	cdr3_nt	cdr3_aa
TRBV7-2	TRBJ1-1	NA	few	TGTGCCAGCAGCCCTAGGAGTTGGCAGATGAACACTGAAGCTTTCTTT	CASSPRSWQMNTEAFF
TRBV20-1	TRBJ2-7	TRBD2	NA	TGCAGTGCTAGTGAGGGTAGGGGAGGGAACTTC	CSASEGRGGNF
TRBV9	TRBJ2-1	TRBD2	few	TGTGCCAGCAGCGTAGCGGCGGGAGGGACCACAAATGAGCAGTTCTTC	CASSVAAGGTTNEQFF
TRBV20-1	TRBJ1-6	TRBD1	few	TGCAGTGCTAGCCGACAGGGAAGCTCCTATAATTCACCCCTCCACTTT	CSASRQGSSYNSPLHF
TRBV7-3	TRBJ2-1	TRBD1	NA	TGTGCCAGCAGCTTAACGGGACAGGTATTAAATGAGCAGTTCTTC	CASSLTGQVLNEQFF
TRBV7-2	TRBJ2-5	TRBD2	few	TGTGCCAGCAGCCCTGTGGTACTAGCGGGGGCCGATGGCCAGTACTTC	CASSPVVLAGADGQYF
TRBV3-1	TRBJ2-6	NA	NA	TGTGCCAGCAGCCAAAGGGGAGCGGGCTCTGGGGCCAACGTCCCGACTTTC	CASSQRGAGSGANVPTF
TRBV6-5	TRBJ1-4	NA	few	TGTGCCAGCAGTTACAGGTCTAATGAAAAACTGTTTTTT	CASSYRSNEKLFF
TRBV25-1	TRBJ1-1	NA	NA	TGTGCCACCAGGAATGACATGAACACTGAAGCTTTCTTT	CATRNDMNTEAFF
TRBV6-6	TRBJ1-2	TRBD1	few	TGTGCCAGCAGTTTGCTCCGACAGGGGGCGGACTATGGCTACACCTTC	CASSLLRQGADYGYTF
TRBV7-2	TRBJ1-5	NA	NA	TGTGCCAGCAGCTTTAAAAGGGATCAGCCCCAGCATTTT	CASSFKRDQPQHF
TRBV20-1	TRBJ1-5	TRBD1	NA	TGCAGTGCTAGCGGAGGGACAGTAGATCAGCCCCAGCATTTT	CSASGGTVDQPQHF
TRBV5-1	TRBJ1-1	NA	NA	TGCGCCAGCAGCTTGGATCGTCGCGAAGTTGGGATGAACACTGAAGCTTTCTTT	CASSLDRREVGMNTEAFF
TRBV14	TRBJ1-4	TRBD1	many	TGTGCCAGCAGCCGTCCTACAGGGGGCATTAATGAAAAACTGTTTTTT	CASSRPTGGINEKLFF
TRBV4-1	TRBJ2-1	NA	NA	TGCGCCAGCAGCCACGTCGGACCCTACAATGAGCAGTTCTTC	CASSHVGPYNEQFF
TRBV6-6	TRBJ2-7	TRBD1	NA	TGTGCCAGCAGTTCGCCCGGGACAGGGTTCGAGCAGTACTTC	CASSSPGTGFEQYF
TRBV4-3	TRBJ2-1	NA	few	TGCGCCAGCAGCCGGGGATTGCGAGGGAATGAGCAGTTCTTC	CASSRGLRGNEQFF